This T cell receptor (beta chain) was documented in a study of CD8+ T cells in alopecia areata. In each case, RNA was isolated and then reverse transcribed into cDNA as the sequencing template. Profiled with immunoSEQ multiplex PCR; TCRdb holds only in-frame clones, not every one. The table shows approximately 210,000 clones, with about three fifths occurring only once. Findings and caveats of the study: Normal scalp had lower clonality than lesional scalp, with alopecia totalis/universalis lesions showing this most strongly.

This CDR3 region has 13 residues. Germline trimming cut 5 bases from V and 5 bases from J; bases unmatched to any gene: 7. Germline lookup yields CDR1 GTSNPN and CDR2 SVGIG (reference sequence). Treatment of the sample: oral pan-JAK inhibitor, 5-10 mg twice daily. This clone occurred a few times. Antigen specificity is unknown. The clonotype originates from a human donor with alopecia areata. The J gene is TRBJ2-7, the V gene TRBV30, with 9 bases that match TRBD1. The starting material was CD4+ T cells sorted from blood, obtained at week 4, from a patient treated with tofacitinib. DNA for the CDR3: TGTGCCTGGGGCCGGGACAGGGACCACGAGCAGTACTTC. Translated, it gives CAWGRDRDHEQYF.